A selection of T cell receptor beta chains follows, all from one sample in a study of shared clonotypes between healthy human individuals. TCRdb's copy holds only in-frame clones and misses some; the assay was immunoSEQ multiplex PCR. The sample has some 1,900,000 clones, approximately 94% seen once. Sequencing was performed on naive CD8+ T cells sorted from blood. These receptors were taken from a man younger than 35 in good health. The CDR3 runs from the conserved cysteine through the conserved F or W. The D gene is left open where the match is weak. Size values are once, few and many counts, or a class for expanded clones, and some rows have none.

j_call: TRBJ2-7
cdr3_length: 15
d_call: TRBD2
v_call: TRBV7-9
clone_size: once
cdr3_nt: TGTGCCAGCAGCCGGAGCGGGGATGTCACCTACGAGCAGTACTTC
cdr3_aa: CASSRSGDVTYEQYF

j_call: TRBJ2-6
cdr3_length: 18
d_call: .
v_call: TRBV5-1
clone_size: .
cdr3_nt: TGCGCCAGCAGCTTGAGGGGTACCCCCAACTCTGGGGCCAACGTCCTGACTTTC
cdr3_aa: CASSLRGTPNSGANVLTF

j_call: TRBJ2-2
cdr3_length: 13
d_call: .
v_call: TRBV6-5
clone_size: few
cdr3_nt: TGTGCCAGCAGTTACTCGGCCTCGGGGGAGCTGTTTTTT
cdr3_aa: CASSYSASGELFF

j_call: TRBJ2-3
cdr3_length: 16
d_call: TRBD2
v_call: TRBV9
clone_size: once
cdr3_nt: TGTGCCAGCAGCGCCAGCGCGGGAGGGCCCACAGATACGCAGTATTTT
cdr3_aa: CASSASAGGPTDTQYF

j_call: TRBJ2-7
cdr3_length: 13
d_call: .
v_call: TRBV4-2
clone_size: .
cdr3_nt: TGTGCCAGCAGCCCGAGGGGACCCTACGAGCAGTACTTC
cdr3_aa: CASSPRGPYEQYF

j_call: TRBJ1-4
cdr3_length: 15
d_call: .
v_call: TRBV25-1
clone_size: .
cdr3_nt: TGTGCCAGCAGTGAAGTGGATGCAACTAATGAAAAACTGTTTTTT
cdr3_aa: CASSEVDATNEKLFF

j_call: TRBJ2-6
cdr3_length: 17
d_call: .
v_call: TRBV5-1
clone_size: .
cdr3_nt: TGCGCCAGCAGCTTGGTGGAAGGGATTTCTGGGGCCAACGTCCTGACTTTC
cdr3_aa: CASSLVEGISGANVLTF

j_call: TRBJ2-7
cdr3_length: 15
d_call: .
v_call: TRBV7-9
clone_size: once
cdr3_nt: TGTGCCAGCAGCTATAATCGCGAGAGCTCCTACGAGCAGTACTTC
cdr3_aa: CASSYNRESSYEQYF

j_call: TRBJ1-2
cdr3_length: 16
d_call: .
v_call: TRBV27
clone_size: .
cdr3_nt: TGTGCCAGCAGTTTACGGTACCCGGGAGGGACCTATGGCTACACCTTC
cdr3_aa: CASSLRYPGGTYGYTF

j_call: TRBJ2-1
cdr3_length: 13
d_call: .
v_call: TRBV7-2
clone_size: .
cdr3_nt: TGTGCCAGCAGCCTCGGACCTGGTTGGGAGCAGTTCTTC
cdr3_aa: CASSLGPGWEQFF

j_call: TRBJ1-2
cdr3_length: 15
d_call: .
v_call: TRBV6-5
clone_size: .
cdr3_nt: TGTGCCAGCAGTTACAAGGGGGGGATCATCTATGGCTACACCTTC
cdr3_aa: CASSYKGGIIYGYTF

j_call: TRBJ2-1
cdr3_length: 15
d_call: TRBD2
v_call: TRBV7-8
clone_size: .
cdr3_nt: TGTGCCAGCAGCCAAAGACTAGCGGCCTACAATGAGCAGTTCTTC
cdr3_aa: CASSQRLAAYNEQFF

j_call: TRBJ2-5
cdr3_length: 15
d_call: TRBD2
v_call: TRBV6-4
clone_size: .
cdr3_nt: TGTGCCAGCCAGGGCCGCTCTGCGGGGGGGGAGACCCAGTACTTC
cdr3_aa: CASQGRSAGGETQYF

j_call: TRBJ2-7
cdr3_length: 15
d_call: .
v_call: TRBV5-1
clone_size: .
cdr3_nt: TGCGCCAGCAGCTTGACGGGACCTACTTCCTACGAGCAGTACTTC
cdr3_aa: CASSLTGPTSYEQYF

j_call: TRBJ1-4
cdr3_length: 14
d_call: TRBD1
v_call: TRBV7-9
clone_size: .
cdr3_nt: TGTGCCAGCAGCTTAGTAGGACAGGCTGAAAAACTGTTTTTT
cdr3_aa: CASSLVGQAEKLFF

j_call: TRBJ1-5
cdr3_length: 15
d_call: TRBD1
v_call: TRBV4-1
clone_size: few
cdr3_nt: TGCGCCAGCAGCCCCCGACGCAGGGGGGACCAGCCCCAGCATTTT
cdr3_aa: CASSPRRRGDQPQHF

j_call: TRBJ2-1
cdr3_length: 15
d_call: .
v_call: TRBV5-1
clone_size: .
cdr3_nt: TGCGCCAGCAGGTTGGTTGGGTACAGGGTCAATGAGCAGTTCTTC
cdr3_aa: CASRLVGYRVNEQFF

j_call: TRBJ2-2
cdr3_length: 14
d_call: TRBD1
v_call: TRBV4-1
clone_size: .
cdr3_nt: TGCGCCAGCAGGGGACAGGCAGGCTCCGGGGAGCTGTTTTTT
cdr3_aa: CASRGQAGSGELFF

j_call: TRBJ1-2
cdr3_length: 14
d_call: .
v_call: TRBV6-5
clone_size: once
cdr3_nt: TGTGCCAGCAGCCCAGGCGGAGTCCGGACTGGCTACACCTTC
cdr3_aa: CASSPGGVRTGYTF

j_call: TRBJ2-1
cdr3_length: 14
d_call: .
v_call: TRBV2
clone_size: .
cdr3_nt: TGTGCCAGCAGTGAAGCGTTTAGACTCGATGAGCAGTTCTTC
cdr3_aa: CASSEAFRLDEQFF

j_call: TRBJ2-7
cdr3_length: 13
d_call: TRBD2
v_call: TRBV27
clone_size: .
cdr3_nt: TGTGCCAGCAGTTTAGCGGGAGGTTACGAGCAGTACTTC
cdr3_aa: CASSLAGGYEQYF

j_call: TRBJ1-2
cdr3_length: 16
d_call: TRBD1
v_call: TRBV4-1
clone_size: .
cdr3_nt: TGCGCCAGCAGCCAAGATCGTACGACAGGGGGAGAAGGCTACACCTTC
cdr3_aa: CASSQDRTTGGEGYTF

j_call: TRBJ1-1
cdr3_length: 16
d_call: .
v_call: TRBV19
clone_size: .
cdr3_nt: TGTGCCAGTAGTATAGATCTGGAGACCAAGAACACTGAAGCTTTCTTT
cdr3_aa: CASSIDLETKNTEAFF

j_call: TRBJ2-7
cdr3_length: 12
d_call: TRBD1
v_call: TRBV30
clone_size: once
cdr3_nt: TGTGCCGGGGGGGACAGGGGTTACGAGCAGTACTTC
cdr3_aa: CAGGDRGYEQYF

j_call: TRBJ2-3
cdr3_length: 17
d_call: .
v_call: TRBV11-2
clone_size: .
cdr3_nt: TGTGCCAGCAGCTTAGAAGAGACTAGTATTTACACAGATACGCAGTATTTT
cdr3_aa: CASSLEETSIYTDTQYF

j_call: TRBJ2-1
cdr3_length: 15
d_call: .
v_call: TRBV27
clone_size: .
cdr3_nt: TGTGCCAGCAGTTTTAGGAGCCTCTCCTACAATGAGCAGTTCTTC
cdr3_aa: CASSFRSLSYNEQFF

j_call: TRBJ2-1
cdr3_length: 16
d_call: TRBD2
v_call: TRBV14
clone_size: .
cdr3_nt: TGTGCCAGCAGCCAAGTAAGCGGGAGCTCCTACAATGAGCAGTTCTTC
cdr3_aa: CASSQVSGSSYNEQFF

j_call: TRBJ1-2
cdr3_length: 12
d_call: .
v_call: TRBV29-1
clone_size: .
cdr3_nt: TGCAGCGTTGATGCGGGGCCTGGCGGCTACACCTTC
cdr3_aa: CSVDAGPGGYTF

j_call: TRBJ2-1
cdr3_length: 15
d_call: .
v_call: TRBV27
clone_size: .
cdr3_nt: TGTGCCAGCAAGGTATCTCCCAGCTCCTACAATGAGCAGTTCTTC
cdr3_aa: CASKVSPSSYNEQFF

j_call: TRBJ1-1
cdr3_length: 13
d_call: TRBD1
v_call: TRBV10-3
clone_size: .
cdr3_nt: TGTGCCATCAGGGACAGGGGTAACACTGAAGCTTTCTTT
cdr3_aa: CAIRDRGNTEAFF

j_call: TRBJ1-2
cdr3_length: 13
d_call: .
v_call: TRBV19
clone_size: .
cdr3_nt: TGTGCCAGTAGTTGGACGGAGAGTCATGGCTACACCTTC
cdr3_aa: CASSWTESHGYTF

j_call: TRBJ2-5
cdr3_length: 18
d_call: TRBD2
v_call: TRBV10-2
clone_size: .
cdr3_nt: TGCGCCAGCACCCCCGGTCGCGGGGGGGATTCCCCGGAGGAGACCCAGTACTTC
cdr3_aa: CASTPGRGGDSPEETQYF

j_call: TRBJ2-1
cdr3_length: 15
d_call: TRBD1
v_call: TRBV4-3
clone_size: .
cdr3_nt: TGCGCCAGCAGCCCGACAGGGGACTCCTACAATGAGCAGTTCTTC
cdr3_aa: CASSPTGDSYNEQFF

j_call: TRBJ1-1
cdr3_length: 13
d_call: .
v_call: TRBV7-9
clone_size: .
cdr3_nt: TGTGTCTCAAGGGCCCCTGGAGATGCTGAAGCTTTCTTT
cdr3_aa: CVSRAPGDAEAFF

j_call: TRBJ2-1
cdr3_length: 13
d_call: .
v_call: TRBV13
clone_size: .
cdr3_nt: TGTGCCAGCAGCCCAGAGGCGAACGGTGAGCAGTTCTTC
cdr3_aa: CASSPEANGEQFF

j_call: TRBJ2-1
cdr3_length: 15
d_call: TRBD2
v_call: TRBV30
clone_size: .
cdr3_nt: TGTGCCTGGAGAGCCCTAGCGGGGATATACAATGAGCAGTTCTTC
cdr3_aa: CAWRALAGIYNEQFF